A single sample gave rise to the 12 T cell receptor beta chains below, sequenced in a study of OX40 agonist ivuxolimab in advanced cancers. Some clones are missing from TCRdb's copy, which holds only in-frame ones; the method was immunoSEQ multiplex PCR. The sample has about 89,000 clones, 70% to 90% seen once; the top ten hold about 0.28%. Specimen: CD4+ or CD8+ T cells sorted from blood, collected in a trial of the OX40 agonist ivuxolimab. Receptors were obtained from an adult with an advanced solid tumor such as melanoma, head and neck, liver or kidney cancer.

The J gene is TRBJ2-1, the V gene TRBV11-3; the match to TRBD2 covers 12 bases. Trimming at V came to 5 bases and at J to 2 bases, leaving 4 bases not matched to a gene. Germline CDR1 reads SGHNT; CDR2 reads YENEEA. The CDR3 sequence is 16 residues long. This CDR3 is CASSRGLAGTYNEQFF. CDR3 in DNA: TGTGCCAGCAGCAGAGGACTAGCGGGGACCTACAATGAGCAGTTCTTC.

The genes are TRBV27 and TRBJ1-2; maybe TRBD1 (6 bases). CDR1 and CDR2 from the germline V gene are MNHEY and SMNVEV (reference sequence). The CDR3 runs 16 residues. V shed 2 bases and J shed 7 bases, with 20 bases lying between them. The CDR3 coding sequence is TGTGCCAGCAGTTTAGAAGGAGGCAGGGGTATAGGTGGCTACACCTTC. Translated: CASSLEGGRGIGGYTF.

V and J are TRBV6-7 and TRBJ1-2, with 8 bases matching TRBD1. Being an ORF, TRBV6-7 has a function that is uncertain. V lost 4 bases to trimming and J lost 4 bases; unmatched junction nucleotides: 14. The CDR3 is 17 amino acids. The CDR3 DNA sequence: TGTGCCAGCAGTTGCGACCGACCCGGACAGGGACCCTATGGCTACACCTTC. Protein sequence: CASSCDRPGQGPYGYTF.

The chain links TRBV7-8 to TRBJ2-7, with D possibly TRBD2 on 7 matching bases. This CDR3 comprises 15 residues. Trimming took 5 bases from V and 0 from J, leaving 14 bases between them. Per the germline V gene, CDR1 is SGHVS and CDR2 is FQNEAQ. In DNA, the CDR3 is TGTGCCAGCAGCCCCGAGGGGGGGGACTCCTACGAGCAGTACTTC. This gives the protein CASSPEGGDSYEQYF.

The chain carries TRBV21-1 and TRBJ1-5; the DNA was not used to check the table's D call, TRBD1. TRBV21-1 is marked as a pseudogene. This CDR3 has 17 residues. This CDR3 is CASTERRTGGSNQPQHF. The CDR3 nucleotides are TGTGCCAGCACGGAACGTCGGACAGGGGGAAGCAATCAGCCCCAGCATTTT.

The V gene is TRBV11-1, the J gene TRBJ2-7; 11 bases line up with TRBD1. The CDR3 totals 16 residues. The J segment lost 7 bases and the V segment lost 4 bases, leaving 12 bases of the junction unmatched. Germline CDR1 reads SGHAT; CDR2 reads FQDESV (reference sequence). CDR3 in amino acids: CASSSSGTGGPWEQYF. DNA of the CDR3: TGTGCCAGCAGCTCGAGCGGGACAGGGGGGCCGTGGGAGCAGTACTTC.

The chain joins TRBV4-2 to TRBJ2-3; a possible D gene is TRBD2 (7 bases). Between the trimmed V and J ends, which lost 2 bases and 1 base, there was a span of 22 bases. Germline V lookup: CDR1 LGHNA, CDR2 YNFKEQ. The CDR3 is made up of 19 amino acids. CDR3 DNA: TGTGCCAGCAGCCAAAGCCCCCCCGCCGGGGGGCGGGGCACAGATACGCAGTATTTT. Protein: CASSQSPPAGGRGTDTQYF.

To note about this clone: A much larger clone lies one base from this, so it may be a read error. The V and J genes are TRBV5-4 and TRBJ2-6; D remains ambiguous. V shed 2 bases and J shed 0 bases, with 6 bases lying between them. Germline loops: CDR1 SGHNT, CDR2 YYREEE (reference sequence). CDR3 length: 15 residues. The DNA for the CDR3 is TGTGCCAGCAGCTTAGAAGGCTCTGGGGCCAACGTCCTGACTTTC. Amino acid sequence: CASSLEGSGANVLTF.

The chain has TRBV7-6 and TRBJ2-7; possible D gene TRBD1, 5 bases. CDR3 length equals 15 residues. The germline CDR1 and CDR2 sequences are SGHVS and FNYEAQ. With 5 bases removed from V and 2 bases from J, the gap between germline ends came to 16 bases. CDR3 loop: CASSPGSGSTYEQYF. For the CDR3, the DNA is TGTGCCAGCAGCCCCGGGTCAGGGTCGACCTACGAGCAGTACTTC.

The CDR3 loop reads CASSPYPPSGGAGKNIQYF. CDR3 bases: TGTGCCAGCAGCCCTTACCCCCCTAGCGGGGGGGCCGGCAAAAACATTCAGTACTTC. The rearrangement joins TRBV5-4 to TRBJ2-4, with 12 bases identical to TRBD2. This CDR3 has 19 residues. CDR1 is SGHNT and CDR2 is YYREEE in the germline V gene (reference sequence). Unmatched junction bases numbered 14, after V lost 4 bases and J lost 3 bases.

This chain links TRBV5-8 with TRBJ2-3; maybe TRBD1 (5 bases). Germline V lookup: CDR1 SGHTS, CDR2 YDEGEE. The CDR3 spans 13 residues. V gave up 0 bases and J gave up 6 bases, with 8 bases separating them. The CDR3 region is CASSLARADTQYF. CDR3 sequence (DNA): TGTGCCAGCAGCTTGGCCAGGGCGGATACGCAGTATTTT.

The CDR3 bases are TGCGCCAGCAGCTTGGGGGGCCCAGAGACCCAGTACTTC. Translated: CASSLGGPETQYF. This chain links TRBV5-1 with TRBJ2-5, with TRBD1 as a possible D gene (5 bases). V gave up 0 bases and J gave up 4 bases, with 7 bases separating them. Germline CDR1 is SGHRS and CDR2 is YFSETQ. The length of the CDR3 is 13 residues.